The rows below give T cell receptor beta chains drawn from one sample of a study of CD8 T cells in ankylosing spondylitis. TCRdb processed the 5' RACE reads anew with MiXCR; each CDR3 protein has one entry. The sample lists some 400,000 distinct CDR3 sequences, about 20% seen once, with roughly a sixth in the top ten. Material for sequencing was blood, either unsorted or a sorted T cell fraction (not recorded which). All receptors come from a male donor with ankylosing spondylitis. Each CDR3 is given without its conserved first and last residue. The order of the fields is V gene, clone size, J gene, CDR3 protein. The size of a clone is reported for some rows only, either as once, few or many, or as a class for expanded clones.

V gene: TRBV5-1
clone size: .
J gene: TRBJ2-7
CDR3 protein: ASSLTSGTSGYEQY

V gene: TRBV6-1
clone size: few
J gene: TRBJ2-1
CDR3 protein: ASSRGQLTYNEQF

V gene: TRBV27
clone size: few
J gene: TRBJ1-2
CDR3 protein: ASSFDRGLANYGYT

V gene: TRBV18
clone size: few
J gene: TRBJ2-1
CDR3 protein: ASSPNPGGVVVYNEQF

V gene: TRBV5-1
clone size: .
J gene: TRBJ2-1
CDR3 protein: ASSLSPGLAGVHEQF

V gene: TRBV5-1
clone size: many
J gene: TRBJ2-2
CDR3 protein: ASSPLSSGGNTGELF

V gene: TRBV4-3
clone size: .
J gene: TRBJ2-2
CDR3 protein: ATSRGRADTGELF

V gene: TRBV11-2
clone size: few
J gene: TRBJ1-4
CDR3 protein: ASSPNGAVSEKLF

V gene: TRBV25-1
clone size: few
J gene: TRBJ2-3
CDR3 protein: ASKAAGDTDTQY

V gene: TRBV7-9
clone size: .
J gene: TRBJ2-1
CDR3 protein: ASSPFGGTSMNEQF

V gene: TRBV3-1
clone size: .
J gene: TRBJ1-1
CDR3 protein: ASSQDGTVGTEAF

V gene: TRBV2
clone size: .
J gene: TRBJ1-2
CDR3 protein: ASSEGGYGYT

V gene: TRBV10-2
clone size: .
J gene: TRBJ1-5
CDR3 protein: ASRSGTGAGSNQPQH

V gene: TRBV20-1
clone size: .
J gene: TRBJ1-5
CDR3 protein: SARPTGNQPQH

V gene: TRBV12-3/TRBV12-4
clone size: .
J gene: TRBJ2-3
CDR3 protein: ASRPGGVPDTQY

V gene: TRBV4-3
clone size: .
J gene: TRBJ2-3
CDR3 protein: ASSQDPGGGPDTQY

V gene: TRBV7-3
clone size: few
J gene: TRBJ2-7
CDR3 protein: ASSLRDNSYEQY

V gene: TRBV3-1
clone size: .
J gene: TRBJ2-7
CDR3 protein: ASSQATTSSYEQY

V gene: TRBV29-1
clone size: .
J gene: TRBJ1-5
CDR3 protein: SVAGGGEQPQH

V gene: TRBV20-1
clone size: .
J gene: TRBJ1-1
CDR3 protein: GKRGRGNTEAF

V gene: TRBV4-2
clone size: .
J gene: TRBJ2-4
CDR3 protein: ASSQGTSGALAKNIQY

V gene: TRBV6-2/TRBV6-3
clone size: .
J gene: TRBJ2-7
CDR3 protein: ASSSRLTGGEQY

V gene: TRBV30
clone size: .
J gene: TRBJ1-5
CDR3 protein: ASREHPDQPQH

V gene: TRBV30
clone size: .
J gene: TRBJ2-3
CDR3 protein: AWSTGGQGTDTQY